The T cell receptor (beta chain) under discussion was sequenced for a study of beta chain features in type 1 diabetes. Whole-study results and caveats: PCR might favor shorter templates, but any such skew would affect patients and controls equally. Moderate yet significant TCRB CDR3 shortening was seen in Type 1 diabetes patients in all four CD4+ subsets.

Germline values: CDR1 MGHDK, CDR2 SYGVNS. Trimming removed 1 base from V and 3 bases from J, with 9 bases in between. This CDR3 is 14 amino acids long. This clone was seen more than once but under ten times. Antigen unknown. Each sorted population was over 98% pure. Reverse transcription of all isolated RNA meant that expressed TCRB transcripts were sequenced. It was found that naive, central memory and regulatory T cell samples averaged roughly 3.5 million reads. The assay was immunoSEQ multiplex PCR, and TCRdb's table has in-frame clones only and misses some. This sample has some 660,000 clones, with roughly an eighth found just once.

The chain couples TRBV25-1 to TRBJ2-5, with unresolved D. Sequenced material: naive CD4+ T cells from blood. This clonotype was sampled from a man younger than 35 with type 1 diabetes. This chain's CDR3 is CASSESNSEETQYF. CDR3 sequence (DNA): TGTGCCAGCAGTGAATCTAACAGTGAAGAGACCCAGTACTTC.